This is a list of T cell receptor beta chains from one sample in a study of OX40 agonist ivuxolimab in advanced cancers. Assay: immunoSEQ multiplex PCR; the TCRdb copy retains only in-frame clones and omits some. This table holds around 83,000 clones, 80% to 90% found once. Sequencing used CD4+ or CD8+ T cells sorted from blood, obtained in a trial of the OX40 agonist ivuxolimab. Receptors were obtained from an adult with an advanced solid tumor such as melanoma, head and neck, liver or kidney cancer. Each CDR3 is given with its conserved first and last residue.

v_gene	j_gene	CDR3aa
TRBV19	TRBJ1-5	CASSRGQINQPQHF
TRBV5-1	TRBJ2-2	CASSSMAGGSTGELFF
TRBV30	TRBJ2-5	CAWSGAGETQYF
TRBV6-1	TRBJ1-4	CASSELGRGNEKLFF
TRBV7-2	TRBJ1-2	CASSFRGNYGYTF
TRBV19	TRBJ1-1	CASSIPRGHTEAFF
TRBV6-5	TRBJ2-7	CASRLSLGQNYEQYF
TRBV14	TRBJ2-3	CASSQWPRDTQYF
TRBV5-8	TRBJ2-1	CASTPRGGTSYNEQFF
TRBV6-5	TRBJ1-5	CASSTGAGGLPQHF
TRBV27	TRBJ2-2	CASSLGTSGRAPTGELFF